These T cell receptor beta chains were read from a single sample in a study of CD8 T cells in Susac syndrome. TCRdb analysed the immunoSEQ multiplex PCR reads with MiXCR anew, one entry per CDR3 protein. The data show around 59,000 distinct CDR3 sequences, approximately 94% seen once. Sequencing was performed on CD8+ T cells from PBMCs. The source of these receptors is a human donor in good health. Each CDR3 is given with its conserved first and last residue. Each record gives: clone size, D gene, J gene, V gene, CDR3 protein, CDR3 DNA. D genes are given only for firm matches. Only part of the rows carry a size: once, few, many, or a class if the clone is expanded.

clone_size: -; d_call: TRBD2; j_call: TRBJ2-5; v_call: TRBV2; cdr3_aa: CASSDVQRGMGTQYF; cdr3_nt: TGTGCCAGCAGTGATGTCCAGCGGGGGATGGGGACCCAGTACTTC
clone_size: -; d_call: -; j_call: TRBJ2-7; v_call: TRBV6-2/TRBV6-3; cdr3_aa: CASSYGGFAYEQYF; cdr3_nt: TGTGCCAGCAGTTACGGCGGTTTCGCCTACGAGCAGTACTTC
clone_size: -; d_call: -; j_call: TRBJ2-7; v_call: TRBV6-5; cdr3_aa: CASTSSGDYEQYF; cdr3_nt: TGTGCCAGCACCTCGTCAGGGGACTACGAGCAGTACTTC
clone_size: -; d_call: TRBD1; j_call: TRBJ2-7; v_call: TRBV28; cdr3_aa: CASSFPGGSYEQYF; cdr3_nt: TGTGCCAGCAGTTTCCCAGGGGGCTCCTACGAGCAGTACTTC
clone_size: -; d_call: -; j_call: TRBJ2-5; v_call: TRBV7-9; cdr3_aa: CASTPGMGGEETQYF; cdr3_nt: TGTGCCAGCACCCCCGGAATGGGAGGTGAGGAGACCCAGTACTTC
clone_size: few; d_call: -; j_call: TRBJ2-5; v_call: TRBV6-2/TRBV6-3; cdr3_aa: CASSYSGPAEETQYF; cdr3_nt: TGTGCCAGCAGTTACTCGGGGCCTGCGGAAGAGACCCAGTACTTC
clone_size: -; d_call: -; j_call: TRBJ2-7; v_call: TRBV6-1; cdr3_aa: CASSEPSYEQYF; cdr3_nt: TGTGCCAGCAGTGAACCATCCTACGAGCAGTACTTC
clone_size: -; d_call: -; j_call: TRBJ2-1; v_call: TRBV3-1; cdr3_aa: CASSQDRDGKNEQFF; cdr3_nt: TGTGCCAGCAGCCAAGATAGGGACGGTAAAAATGAGCAGTTCTTC
clone_size: -; d_call: TRBD2; j_call: TRBJ2-1; v_call: TRBV3-1; cdr3_aa: CASSLRGSGGVSSYNEQFF; cdr3_nt: TGTGCCAGCAGTCTCCGAGGTAGCGGGGGAGTGAGCTCCTACAATGAGCAGTTCTTC
clone_size: -; d_call: TRBD2; j_call: TRBJ2-7; v_call: TRBV6-1; cdr3_aa: CASHTSGGVDEQYF; cdr3_nt: TGTGCCAGTCATACTAGCGGGGGTGTCGACGAGCAGTACTTC
clone_size: -; d_call: -; j_call: TRBJ1-2; v_call: TRBV9; cdr3_aa: CASSAEGDIRSNYGYTF; cdr3_nt: TGTGCCAGCTCCGCAGAAGGGGACATAAGATCTAACTATGGCTACACCTTC
clone_size: -; d_call: TRBD1; j_call: TRBJ2-7; v_call: TRBV19; cdr3_aa: CASSILGQGFAEQYF; cdr3_nt: TGTGCCAGTAGTATCTTGGGACAGGGGTTCGCCGAGCAGTACTTC
clone_size: -; d_call: -; j_call: TRBJ2-3; v_call: TRBV4-2; cdr3_aa: CASRGGSQYF; cdr3_nt: TGTGCCAGCAGAGGAGGGTCGCAGTATTTT
clone_size: -; d_call: TRBD1; j_call: TRBJ1-5; v_call: TRBV7-9; cdr3_aa: CASSGQDSNQPQHF; cdr3_nt: TGTGCCAGTTCTGGACAGGATAGCAATCAGCCCCAGCATTTT
clone_size: -; d_call: -; j_call: TRBJ2-3; v_call: TRBV7-9; cdr3_aa: CASSIPTGPRTDTQYF; cdr3_nt: TGTGCCAGCAGCATACCAACAGGCCCCCGCACAGATACGCAGTATTTT
clone_size: once; d_call: -; j_call: TRBJ1-1; v_call: TRBV7-2; cdr3_aa: CASSLGWAKEAFF; cdr3_nt: TGTGCCAGCAGCTTAGGGTGGGCAAAGGAAGCTTTCTTT
clone_size: -; d_call: -; j_call: TRBJ2-7; v_call: TRBV19; cdr3_aa: CASSPEERTEQYF; cdr3_nt: TGTGCCAGTAGCCCCGAGGAAAGGACTGAGCAGTACTTC
clone_size: -; d_call: -; j_call: TRBJ1-4; v_call: TRBV7-9; cdr3_aa: CASSLMEKLFF; cdr3_nt: TGTGCCAGCAGCCTAATGGAAAAACTGTTTTTT
clone_size: -; d_call: TRBD1; j_call: TRBJ2-3; v_call: TRBV7-3; cdr3_aa: CASSPTGGGTDTQYF; cdr3_nt: TGTGCCAGCAGCCCGACAGGGGGCGGCACAGATACGCAGTATTTT
clone_size: -; d_call: -; j_call: TRBJ1-2; v_call: TRBV24-1; cdr3_aa: CATSDPGGSSNYGYTF; cdr3_nt: TGTGCCACCAGTGACCCCGGGGGCAGCTCTAACTATGGCTACACCTTC
clone_size: -; d_call: TRBD2; j_call: TRBJ2-1; v_call: TRBV7-3; cdr3_aa: CASSVTSGDFYNEQFF; cdr3_nt: TGTGCCAGCAGCGTAACTAGCGGCGACTTCTACAATGAGCAGTTCTTC
clone_size: -; d_call: -; j_call: TRBJ1-1; v_call: TRBV5-1; cdr3_aa: CASSWAANTEAFF; cdr3_nt: TGCGCCAGCAGCTGGGCAGCGAACACTGAAGCTTTCTTT
clone_size: -; d_call: -; j_call: TRBJ2-2; v_call: TRBV5-4; cdr3_aa: CASSLETYTGELFF; cdr3_nt: TGTGCCAGCAGCTTGGAGACCTATACCGGGGAGCTGTTTTTT
clone_size: -; d_call: TRBD2; j_call: TRBJ2-3; v_call: TRBV4-3; cdr3_aa: CASSQTSGEEDTQYF; cdr3_nt: TGCGCCAGCAGCCAAACTAGCGGGGAGGAAGATACGCAGTATTTT
clone_size: -; d_call: TRBD1; j_call: TRBJ2-7; v_call: TRBV6-1; cdr3_aa: CASSEWAGGIYEQYF; cdr3_nt: TGTGCCAGCAGTGAATGGGCAGGGGGCATATACGAGCAGTACTTC
clone_size: -; d_call: -; j_call: TRBJ1-1; v_call: TRBV10-2; cdr3_aa: CASSEVAVGITEAFF; cdr3_nt: TGCGCCAGCAGTGAGGTGGCTGTGGGGATCACTGAAGCTTTCTTT
clone_size: -; d_call: -; j_call: TRBJ2-5; v_call: TRBV7-9; cdr3_aa: CASSFGLLVQETQYF; cdr3_nt: TGTGCCAGCAGCTTCGGCCTCCTTGTTCAAGAGACCCAGTACTTC
clone_size: few; d_call: -; j_call: TRBJ2-7; v_call: TRBV5-6; cdr3_aa: CASSLIGWDYEQYF; cdr3_nt: TGTGCCAGCAGCTTGATAGGGTGGGACTACGAGCAGTACTTC
clone_size: -; d_call: -; j_call: TRBJ2-3; v_call: TRBV4-1; cdr3_aa: CASSQDAVTDTQYF; cdr3_nt: TGCGCCAGCAGCCAAGACGCGGTTACAGATACGCAGTATTTT
clone_size: -; d_call: TRBD1; j_call: TRBJ1-5; v_call: TRBV5-6; cdr3_aa: CASSLAGQSIQPQHF; cdr3_nt: TGTGCCAGCAGCTTGGCGGGACAGAGTATTCAGCCCCAGCATTTT